This T cell receptor beta chain was recovered during a study of early T cells in non-severe SARS-CoV-2 infection. CDR3 length equals 15 residues. In germline, CDR1 is SQVTM, CDR2 ANQGSEA. V was shortened by 5 bases and J by 4 bases, with 18 bases between the two germline ends. A single record per CDR3 protein comes from TCRdb applying MiXCR to the 5' RACE reads. The sample carries approximately 50,000 distinct CDR3 sequences, about 9.3% recorded once. This clonotype showed up just a few times. Material: whole blood. The origin of this receptor is an adult who was a healthcare worker with PCR-confirmed SARS-CoV-2 infection or an uninfected control (not recorded which). The chain links TRBV29-1 to TRBJ2-1; D perhaps matches TRBD1 (5 bases). This CDR3 reads CSVRYSGTGYNEQFF. DNA for the CDR3: TGCAGCGTTCGGTACTCCGGCACAGGATACAATGAGCAGTTCTTC.